These 20 T cell receptor beta chains originate from one sample sequenced in a study of cytomegalovirus exposure and HLA in healthy donors. PCR primers comprised 60 Vbeta and 13 Jbeta primers. Sequencing was performed with immunoSEQ multiplex PCR; in TCRdb, only in-frame clones are kept and a portion is missing. Here the sample spans some 120,000 clones, around 80% being singletons. The sequenced sample was PBMCs. These receptors were taken from a female donor in good health and CMV-seronegative.

The V call is TRBV15, the J call TRBJ1-1; D gene unclear. In germline, CDR1 is LNHNV, CDR2 YYDKDF (reference sequence). The ends were cut back, 0 bases at V and 4 bases at J, with 12 bases in the middle. The CDR3 runs to 15 residues. CDR3 in amino acids: CATSRDRGSPTEAFF. For the CDR3, the DNA is TGTGCCACCAGCAGAGATCGGGGTAGTCCCACTGAAGCTTTCTTT.

This clone appeared a few times. The gene calls are TRBV4-3 and TRBJ2-7; 7 positions agree with TRBD1. Looked up from germline, CDR1 is LGHNA and CDR2 is YSLEER. This CDR3 has 15 residues. J lost 1 base, V lost 0 bases, and 3 bases had no gene match. CDR3 bases: TGCGCCAGCAGCCAAGAACAGGGGAATTCCTACGAGCAGTACTTC. As protein: CASSQEQGNSYEQYF.

This clone turned up a few times. The genes are TRBV10-3 and TRBJ1-1; unclear D gene. The CDR3 runs to 14 residues. Germline V CDR1 and CDR2: ENHRY, SYGVKD. The germline V and J ends were trimmed by 3 bases and 4 bases, with 12 bases remaining between them. As DNA, the CDR3 is TGTGCCATCAGTGACGGTGGGAGTTTCACTGAAGCTTTCTTT. This sequence encodes CAISDGGSFTEAFF.

This chain joins TRBV10-3 and TRBJ2-1, with 8 bases identical to TRBD2. Germline CDR1 reads ENHRY; CDR2 reads SYGVKD. Trimming removed 6 bases from V and 5 bases from J; junction bases left unmatched: 6. The CDR3 is made up of 14 amino acids. CDR3 protein: CAISAGGGNNEQFF. The CDR3 region has the DNA TGTGCCATCAGCGCGGGGGGCGGTAACAATGAGCAGTTCTTC.

The rearrangement uses TRBV6-5 and TRBJ2-7; 7 nucleotides align to TRBD1. The CDR3 loop spans 15 amino acids. V gave up 5 bases and J gave up 3 bases; unmatched junction bases: 10. Germline V CDR1 and CDR2: MNHEY, SVGAGI. CDR3 coding DNA: TGTGCCAGCAGTAGGGGGCGGGCCCTCTTCTACGAGCAGTACTTC. Translated: CASSRGRALFYEQYF.

The rearrangement links TRBV25-1 to TRBJ2-1, with 13 bases matching TRBD2. V gave up 4 bases and J gave up 4 bases; unmatched junction bases: 7. Germline V CDR1 and CDR2: MGHDK, SYGVNS. This CDR3 is 17 amino acids long. The CDR3 DNA reads as TGTGCCAGCAGTGGTCGGACTAGCGGGAGTTTGTACAATGAGCAGTTCTTC. It is translated as CASSGRTSGSLYNEQFF.

J is TRBJ2-1 and V is TRBV15; 9 bases line up with TRBD1. The germline V gene has CDR1 LNHNV and CDR2 YYDKDF (reference sequence). The trim removed 3 bases at V and 4 bases at J, leaving 1 base unmatched. The length of the CDR3 is 14 residues. Here the CDR3 reads CATSRGTGYNEQFF. DNA for the CDR3: TGTGCCACCAGCAGGGGGACAGGGTACAATGAGCAGTTCTTC.

This clone was detected only once. The genes are TRBV15 and TRBJ1-2; D gene uncertain. Germline V gene data show CDR1 as LNHNV and CDR2 as YYDKDF (reference sequence). Trimming stripped 1 base from V and 4 bases from J, with 16 bases between. The CDR3 has 16 amino acids. DNA for the CDR3: TGTGCCACCAGCAGAGTGTTTGCGAACGGACTCTATGGCTACACCTTC. The encoded protein is CATSRVFANGLYGYTF.

The chain joins TRBV30 to TRBJ2-2; a possible D gene is TRBD1 (6 bases). CDR3 length: 15 residues. Germline-derived CDR1 and CDR2 are GTSNPN and SVGIG (reference sequence). Between the trimmed V and J ends, which lost 3 bases and 2 bases, there was a span of 13 bases. The CDR3 region has the DNA TGTGCCTGGAGCCTGGGGGCAGGAAACACCGGGGAGCTGTTTTTT. This encodes CAWSLGAGNTGELFF.

The chain uses TRBV5-1 and TRBJ1-3; 8 positions agree with TRBD1. This CDR3 spans 14 amino acids. Germline V gene data show CDR1 as SGHRS and CDR2 as YFSETQ. Losses at the gene ends were 4 bases for V and 3 bases for J; bases not matched to a gene: 3. This CDR3 reads CASSGGTGGNTIYF. CDR3 sequence (DNA): TGCGCCAGCAGCGGCGGGACAGGTGGAAACACCATATATTTT.

The chain couples TRBV7-2 to TRBJ2-7; a possible D gene is TRBD2 (5 bases). Germline V gene lookup returns CDR1 SGHTA and CDR2 FQGNSA. V lost 2 bases and J lost 2, with 10 bases in between. The CDR3 has 14 amino acids. The CDR3: CASSLYRDTYEQYF. The CDR3 DNA reads TGTGCCAGCAGCTTATATCGGGATACCTACGAGCAGTACTTC.

Here the CDR3 DNA reads TGTGCCAGCAGTTTCGGGACAGGGGCCGGAAGGGCTGAAGCTTTCTTT. This encodes CASSFGTGAGRAEAFF. The chain employs TRBV27 and TRBJ1-1; 10 bases match TRBD1. V lost 3 bases and J lost 6; bases outside the gene matches: 10. Per germline, CDR1 MNHEY and CDR2 SMNVEV (reference sequence). There are 16 residues in the CDR3.

This clone was observed a few times. This chain joins TRBV6-1 and TRBJ2-7, with a weak D call TRBD1 (5 bases). Per the germline V gene, CDR1 is MNHNS and CDR2 is SASEGT. The CDR3 sequence is 13 residues long. Deletions cut 5 bases from V and 0 bases from J, with 8 bases between. The CDR3 spells CASSQGPSYEQYF. In DNA, the CDR3 is TGTGCCAGCAGTCAGGGCCCCTCCTACGAGCAGTACTTC.

The CDR3 coding sequence is TGTGCCAGCAGCTTGGGACAGACACACACAGATACGCAGTATTTT. This gives the protein CASSLGQTHTDTQYF. This chain uses TRBV7-9 with TRBJ2-3; TRBD1 agrees at 7 bases. V lost 3 bases and J lost 2; bases outside the gene matches: 5. Germline lookup yields CDR1 SEHNR and CDR2 FQNEAQ (reference sequence). The CDR3 contains 15 residues.

This clone was seen more than once but under ten times. The V and J genes are TRBV2 and TRBJ2-5, with 11 bases matching TRBD2. V was clipped by 6 bases and J by 3 bases; unmatched bases: 6. The germline gives CDR1 SNHLY, CDR2 FYNNEI. This CDR3 is built from 15 residues. CDR3 coding DNA: TGTGCCAGCAGCTCCGGGACTAGCGGTAAAGAGACCCAGTACTTC. This sequence encodes CASSSGTSGKETQYF.

V and J are TRBV5-4 and TRBJ2-3; no reliable D call. The CDR3 is 15 residues long. The germline V gene has CDR1 SGHNT and CDR2 YYREEE (reference sequence). Trimming cost V 4 bases and J 6 bases, with 18 bases left between them. CDR3: CASSGSLVTQDTQYF. Here the CDR3 DNA reads TGTGCCAGCAGCGGAAGTTTGGTAACACAGGATACGCAGTATTTT.

The chain joins TRBV7-9 to TRBJ2-3; TRBD1 is a possible D gene (5 bases). This CDR3 is 13 amino acids long. Per germline, CDR1 SEHNR and CDR2 FQNEAQ (reference sequence). Trimming took off 6 bases at V and 9 bases at J, with 16 bases between the two ends. The CDR3 protein is CASSLRARETQYF. As DNA, the CDR3 is TGTGCCAGCAGTTTAAGGGCCAGGGAAACGCAGTATTTT.

The V gene is TRBV2, the J gene TRBJ2-1; a possible D gene is TRBD2 (6 bases). V was cut by 7 bases and J by 7 bases, with 20 bases left in between. Germline V gene data show CDR1 as SNHLY and CDR2 as FYNNEI. This CDR3 has 15 residues. The CDR3: CASTWDLPISNEQFF. In DNA, the CDR3 is TGTGCCAGCACCTGGGACTTACCCATATCGAATGAGCAGTTCTTC.

In this sample, this clone turned up a few times. V usage is TRBV11-2 and J usage is TRBJ2-5, with D hard to call. Germline CDR1 is SGHAT and CDR2 is FQNNGV. The CDR3 has 17 amino acids. The V end lost 2 bases, the J end lost 1 base, and 17 bases lay between the germline ends. CDR3 nucleotides: TGTGCCAGCAGCTTACCCCATGTGGTGGGCTCCCAAGAGACCCAGTACTTC. This sequence encodes CASSLPHVVGSQETQYF. The whole variable domain, filled in from reference TRBV11-2 and TRBJ2-5, reads EAGVAQSPRYKIIEKRQSVAFWCNPISGHATLYWYQQILGQGPKLLIQFQNNGVVDDSQLPKDRFSAERLKGVDSTLKIQPAKLEDSAVYLCASSLPHVVGSQETQYFGPGTRLLVL.

This chain's CDR3 is CASGSRDRETQYF. The CDR3 nucleotides read TGTGCCAGCGGCTCCCGGGACAGGGAGACCCAGTACTTC. The gene calls are TRBV5-4 and TRBJ2-5; 8 positions match TRBD1. V lost 7 bases and J lost 5; bases outside the gene matches: 7. The CDR3 consists of 13 residues. The germline V gene has CDR1 SGHNT and CDR2 YYREEE (reference sequence). The full variable domain, its missing parts supplied by reference TRBV5-4 and TRBJ2-5, is ETGVTQSPTHLIKTRGQQVTLRCSSQSGHNTVSWYQQALGQGPQFIFQYYREEENGRGNFPPRFSGLQFPNYSSELNVNALELDDSALYLCASGSRDRETQYFGPGTRLLVL.